The source of this T cell receptor (beta chain) is a study of graft-versus-host responses after intestinal transplantation. Across the study: All recipients got anti-thymocyte globulin induction, then tacrolimus and steroids for approximately 3 years.

Assay: immunoSEQ multiplex PCR; the TCRdb copy retains only in-frame clones and omits some. The data show 9,000 to 10,000 clones, more than 25% seen once. The germline gives CDR1 SGHDN, CDR2 FVKESK. V lost 4 bases and J 2 bases, leaving 12 bases between the germline ends. The CDR3 extends over 14 amino acids. Responders that carried the CFSE label, about 200,000 of them, were plated with about 200,000 irradiated, violet-dye-labeled stimulator cells. CD4 and CD8 responders that proliferated in the reaction were FACS-sorted. Study-wide findings and caveats: Recipient marrow contained GvH clones, some of which appeared first in ileum or blood. Clonal ratios of graft-versus-host to host-versus-graft in allografts were high for patients exhibiting graft-donor T cell macrochimerism.

This receptor was identified in a human patient who received an intestinal transplant. The sequencing used alloreactive CD8+ T cells from a mixed lymphocyte reaction culture, collected before intestinal transplant. The subset denotes: CFSE-low proliferating T cells sorted from roughly 6-day pre-transplant mixed lymphocyte reaction (GvH or HvG direction). The chain combines TRBV14 with TRBJ2-7; weak D call: TRBD2 (5 bases). Here the CDR3 reads CASSPTGFTYEQYF. The CDR3 DNA follows: TGTGCCAGCAGCCCCACGGGATTCACCTACGAGCAGTACTTC.